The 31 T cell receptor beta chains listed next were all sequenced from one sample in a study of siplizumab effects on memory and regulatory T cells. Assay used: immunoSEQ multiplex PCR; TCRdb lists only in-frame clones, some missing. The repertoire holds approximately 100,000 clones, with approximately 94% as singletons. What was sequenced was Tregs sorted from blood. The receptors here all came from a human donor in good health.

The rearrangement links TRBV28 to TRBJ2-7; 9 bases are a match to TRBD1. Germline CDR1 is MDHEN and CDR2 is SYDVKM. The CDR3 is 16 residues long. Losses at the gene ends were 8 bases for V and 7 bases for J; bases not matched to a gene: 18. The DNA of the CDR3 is TGTGCCAGCGCCTGGACTACCAATCATGACAGGGGGGAGCAGTACTTC. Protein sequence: CASAWTTNHDRGEQYF.

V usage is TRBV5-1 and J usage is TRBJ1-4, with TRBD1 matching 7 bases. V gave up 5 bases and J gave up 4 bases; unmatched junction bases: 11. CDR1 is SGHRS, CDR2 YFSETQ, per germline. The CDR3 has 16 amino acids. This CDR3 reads CASRREGTARNEKLFF. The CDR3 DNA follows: TGCGCCAGCAGGCGAGAAGGGACAGCCCGTAATGAAAAACTGTTTTTT.

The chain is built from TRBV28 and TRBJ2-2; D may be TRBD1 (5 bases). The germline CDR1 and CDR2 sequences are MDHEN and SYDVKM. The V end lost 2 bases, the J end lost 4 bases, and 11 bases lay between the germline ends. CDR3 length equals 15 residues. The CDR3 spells CASSLRTGFTGELFF. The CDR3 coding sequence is TGTGCCAGCAGTTTAAGAACAGGCTTCACCGGGGAGCTGTTTTTT. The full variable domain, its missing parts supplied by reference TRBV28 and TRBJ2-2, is DVKVTQSSRYLVKRTGEKVFLECVQDMDHENMFWYRQDPGLGLRLIYFSYDVKMKEKGDIPEGYSVSREKKERFSLILESASTNQTSMYLCASSLRTGFTGELFFGEGSRLTVL.

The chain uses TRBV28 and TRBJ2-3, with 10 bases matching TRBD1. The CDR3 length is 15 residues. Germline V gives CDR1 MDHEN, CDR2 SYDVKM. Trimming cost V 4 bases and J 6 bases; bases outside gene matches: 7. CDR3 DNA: TGTGCCAGCAGTTCCCCGGGACAGGGGCTGGATACGCAGTATTTT. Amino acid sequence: CASSSPGQGLDTQYF. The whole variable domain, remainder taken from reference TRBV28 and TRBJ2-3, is DVKVTQSSRYLVKRTGEKVFLECVQDMDHENMFWYRQDPGLGLRLIYFSYDVKMKEKGDIPEGYSVSREKKERFSLILESASTNQTSMYLCASSSPGQGLDTQYFGPGTRLTVL.

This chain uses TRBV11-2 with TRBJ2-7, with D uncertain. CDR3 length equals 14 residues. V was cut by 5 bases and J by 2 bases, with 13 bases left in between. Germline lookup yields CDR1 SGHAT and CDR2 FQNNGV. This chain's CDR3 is CASSRLTATYEQYF. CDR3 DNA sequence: TGTGCCAGCAGCCGCCTGACTGCCACCTACGAGCAGTACTTC. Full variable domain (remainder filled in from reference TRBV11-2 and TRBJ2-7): EAGVAQSPRYKIIEKRQSVAFWCNPISGHATLYWYQQILGQGPKLLIQFQNNGVVDDSQLPKDRFSAERLKGVDSTLKIQPAKLEDSAVYLCASSRLTATYEQYFGPGTRLTVT.

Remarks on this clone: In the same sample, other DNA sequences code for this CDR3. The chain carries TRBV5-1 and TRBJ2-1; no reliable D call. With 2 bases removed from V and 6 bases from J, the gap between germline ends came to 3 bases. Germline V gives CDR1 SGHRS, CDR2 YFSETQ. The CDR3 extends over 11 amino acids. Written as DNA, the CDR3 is TGCGCCAGCAGCTTTTCCAATGAGCAGTTCTTC. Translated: CASSFSNEQFF.

The CDR3 bases are TGTGCCAGCAGCTTATTCGTGAACAATGAGCAGTTCTTC. Translated: CASSLFVNNEQFF. V usage is TRBV7-9 and J usage is TRBJ2-1; no definite D call. Germline-derived CDR1 and CDR2 are SEHNR and FQNEAQ (reference sequence). This CDR3 is built from 13 residues. V gave up 2 bases and J gave up 5 bases, with 7 bases separating them.

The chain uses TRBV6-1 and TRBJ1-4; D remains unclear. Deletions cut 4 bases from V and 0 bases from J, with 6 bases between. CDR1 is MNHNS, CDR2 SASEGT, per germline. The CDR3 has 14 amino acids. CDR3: CASSATATNEKLFF. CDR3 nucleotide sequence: TGTGCCAGCAGTGCCACAGCAACTAATGAAAAACTGTTTTTT.

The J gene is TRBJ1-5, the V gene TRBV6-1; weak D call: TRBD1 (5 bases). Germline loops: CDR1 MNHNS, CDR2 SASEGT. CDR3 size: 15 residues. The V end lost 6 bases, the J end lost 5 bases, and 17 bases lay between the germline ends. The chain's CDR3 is CASRGPWGDDQPQHF. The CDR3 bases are TGTGCCAGCAGAGGTCCGTGGGGGGACGATCAGCCCCAGCATTTT.

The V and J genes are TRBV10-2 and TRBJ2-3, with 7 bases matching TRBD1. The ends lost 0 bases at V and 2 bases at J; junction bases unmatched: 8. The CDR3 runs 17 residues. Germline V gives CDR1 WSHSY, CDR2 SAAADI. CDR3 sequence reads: CASSESGRGRYTDTQYF. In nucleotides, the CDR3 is TGCGCCAGCAGTGAGTCTGGCAGGGGGAGATACACAGATACGCAGTATTTT.

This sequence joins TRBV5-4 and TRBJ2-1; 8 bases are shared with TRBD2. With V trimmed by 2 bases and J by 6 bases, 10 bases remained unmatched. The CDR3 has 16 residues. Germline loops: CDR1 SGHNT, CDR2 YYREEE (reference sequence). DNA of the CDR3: TGTGCCAGCAGCTTCACGTTAGCGGGAAGGGGCAATGAGCAGTTCTTC. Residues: CASSFTLAGRGNEQFF.

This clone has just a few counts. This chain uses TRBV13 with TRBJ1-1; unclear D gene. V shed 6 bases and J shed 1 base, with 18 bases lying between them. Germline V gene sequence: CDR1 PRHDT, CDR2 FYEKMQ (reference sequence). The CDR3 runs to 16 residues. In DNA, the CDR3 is TGTGCCAGCAGACCACGGGTCGCCTGGGGGAACACTGAAGCTTTCTTT. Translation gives CASRPRVAWGNTEAFF.

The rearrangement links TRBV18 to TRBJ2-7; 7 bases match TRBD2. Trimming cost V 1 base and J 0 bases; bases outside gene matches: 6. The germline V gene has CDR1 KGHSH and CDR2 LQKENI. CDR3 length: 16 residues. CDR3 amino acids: CASSPRGGGVSYEQYF. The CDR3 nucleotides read TGTGCCAGCTCACCACGCGGCGGGGGTGTCTCCTACGAGCAGTACTTC.

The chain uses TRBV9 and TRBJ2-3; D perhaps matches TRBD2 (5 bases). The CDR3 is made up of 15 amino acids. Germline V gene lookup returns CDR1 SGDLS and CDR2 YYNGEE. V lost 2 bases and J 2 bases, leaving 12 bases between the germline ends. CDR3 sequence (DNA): TGTGCCAGCAGCGTTCATAGCGCCTCCACAGATACGCAGTATTTT. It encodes CASSVHSASTDTQYF.

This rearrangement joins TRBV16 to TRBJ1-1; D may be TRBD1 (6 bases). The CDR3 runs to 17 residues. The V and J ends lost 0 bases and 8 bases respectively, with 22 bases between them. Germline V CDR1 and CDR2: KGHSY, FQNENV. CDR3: CASSQSVAYRVKSEAFF. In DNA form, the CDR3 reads TGTGCCAGCAGCCAATCCGTCGCGTACAGGGTAAAGTCAGAAGCTTTCTTT.

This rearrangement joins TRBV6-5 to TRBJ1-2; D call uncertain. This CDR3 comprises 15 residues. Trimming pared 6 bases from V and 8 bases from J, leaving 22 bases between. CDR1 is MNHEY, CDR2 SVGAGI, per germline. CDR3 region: CASRDFGGRLAGYTF. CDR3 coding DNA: TGTGCCAGCAGGGACTTCGGAGGGCGATTGGCGGGCTACACCTTC.

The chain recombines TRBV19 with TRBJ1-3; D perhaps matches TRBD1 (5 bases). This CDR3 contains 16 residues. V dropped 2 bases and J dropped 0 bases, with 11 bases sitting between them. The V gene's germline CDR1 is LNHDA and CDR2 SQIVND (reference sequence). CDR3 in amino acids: CASSIPGRLSGNTIYF. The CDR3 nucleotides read TGTGCCAGTAGTATACCGGGACGTCTCTCTGGAAACACCATATATTTT.

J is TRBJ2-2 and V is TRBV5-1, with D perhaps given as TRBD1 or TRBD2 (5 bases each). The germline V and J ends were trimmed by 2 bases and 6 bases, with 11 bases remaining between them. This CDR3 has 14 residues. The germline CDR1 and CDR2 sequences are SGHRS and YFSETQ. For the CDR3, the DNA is TGCGCCAGCAGCTTTCGTGGGGGACCCGGGGAGCTGTTTTTT. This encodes CASSFRGGPGELFF.

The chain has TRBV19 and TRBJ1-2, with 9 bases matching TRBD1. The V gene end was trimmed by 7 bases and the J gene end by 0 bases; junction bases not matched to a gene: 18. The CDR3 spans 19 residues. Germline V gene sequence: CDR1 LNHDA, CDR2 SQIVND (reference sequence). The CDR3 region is CASTSGGPGQGLANYGYTF. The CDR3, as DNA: TGTGCCAGTACCTCCGGGGGTCCGGGACAGGGATTAGCTAACTATGGCTACACCTTC.

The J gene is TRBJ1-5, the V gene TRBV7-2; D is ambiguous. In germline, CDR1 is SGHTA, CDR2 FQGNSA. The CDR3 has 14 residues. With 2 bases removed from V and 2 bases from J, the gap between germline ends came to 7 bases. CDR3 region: CASSLSRGNQPQHF. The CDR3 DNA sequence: TGTGCCAGCAGCTTAAGCCGGGGCAATCAGCCCCAGCATTTT.

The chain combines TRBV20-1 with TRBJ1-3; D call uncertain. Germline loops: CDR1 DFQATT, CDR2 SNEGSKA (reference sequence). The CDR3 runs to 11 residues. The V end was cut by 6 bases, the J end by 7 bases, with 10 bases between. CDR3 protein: CSARHANTIYF. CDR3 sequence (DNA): TGCAGTGCCCGACACGCGAACACCATATATTTT.

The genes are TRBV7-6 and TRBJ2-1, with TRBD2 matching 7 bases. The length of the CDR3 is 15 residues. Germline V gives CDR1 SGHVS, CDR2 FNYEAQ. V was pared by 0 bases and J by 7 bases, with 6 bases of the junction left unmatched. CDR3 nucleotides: TGTGCCAGCAGCTTAGCTGGACTAGTCACGAATGAGCAGTTCTTC. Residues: CASSLAGLVTNEQFF.

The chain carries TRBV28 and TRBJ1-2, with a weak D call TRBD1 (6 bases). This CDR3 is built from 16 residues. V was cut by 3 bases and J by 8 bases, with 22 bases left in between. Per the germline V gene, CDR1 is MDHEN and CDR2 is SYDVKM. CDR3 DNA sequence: TGTGCCAGCAGTTTTCTTGGGGGCAGGGCAGGGCAAGGCTACACCTTC. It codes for CASSFLGGRAGQGYTF.

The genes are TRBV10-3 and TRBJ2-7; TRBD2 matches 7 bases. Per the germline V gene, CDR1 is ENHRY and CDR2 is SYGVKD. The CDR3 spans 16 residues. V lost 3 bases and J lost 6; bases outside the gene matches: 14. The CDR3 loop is CAISDPGLVAPGEQYF. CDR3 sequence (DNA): TGTGCCATCAGTGACCCCGGACTAGTGGCTCCGGGCGAGCAGTACTTC.

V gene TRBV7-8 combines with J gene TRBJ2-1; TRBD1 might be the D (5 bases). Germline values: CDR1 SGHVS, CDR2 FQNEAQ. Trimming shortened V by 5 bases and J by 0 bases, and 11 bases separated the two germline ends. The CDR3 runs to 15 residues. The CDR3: CASSRQTLSYNEQFF. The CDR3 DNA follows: TGTGCCAGCAGCCGACAGACCCTCTCCTACAATGAGCAGTTCTTC.

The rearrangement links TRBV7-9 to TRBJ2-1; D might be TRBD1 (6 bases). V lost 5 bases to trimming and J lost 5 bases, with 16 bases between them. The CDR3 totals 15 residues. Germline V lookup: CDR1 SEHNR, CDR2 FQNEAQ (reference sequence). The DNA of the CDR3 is TGTGCCAGCAGCCCTTTGGGTAGGGACAACAATGAGCAGTTCTTC. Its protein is CASSPLGRDNNEQFF.

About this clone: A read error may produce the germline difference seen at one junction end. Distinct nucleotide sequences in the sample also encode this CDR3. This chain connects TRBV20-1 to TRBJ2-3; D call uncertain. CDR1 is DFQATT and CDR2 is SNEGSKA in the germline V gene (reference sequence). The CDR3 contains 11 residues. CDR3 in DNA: TGCAGTGCTAGAAGCAGAGATACGCAGTATTTT. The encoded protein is CSARSRDTQYF.

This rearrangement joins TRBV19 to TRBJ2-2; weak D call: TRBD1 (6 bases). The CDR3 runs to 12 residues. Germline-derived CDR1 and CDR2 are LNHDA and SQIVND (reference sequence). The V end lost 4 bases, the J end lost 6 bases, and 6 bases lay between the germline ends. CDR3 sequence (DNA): TGTGCCAGTAGTACAGGGGCCGGGGAGCTGTTTTTT. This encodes CASSTGAGELFF.

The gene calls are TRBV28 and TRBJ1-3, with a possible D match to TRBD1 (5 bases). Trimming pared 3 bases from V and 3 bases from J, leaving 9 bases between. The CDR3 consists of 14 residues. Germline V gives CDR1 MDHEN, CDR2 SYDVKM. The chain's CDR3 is CASSFPRVGNTIYF. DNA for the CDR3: TGTGCCAGCAGTTTTCCCAGGGTTGGAAACACCATATATTTT.

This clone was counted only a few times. The CDR3 sequence is CASSPIRDEQFF. CDR3 sequence (DNA): TGTGCCAGCAGCCCCATCCGCGATGAGCAGTTCTTC. The rearrangement uses TRBV9 and TRBJ2-1; D is unclear. Trimming took off 4 bases at V and 8 bases at J, with 10 bases between the two ends. The CDR3 length is 12 residues. The germline V gene encodes CDR1 SGDLS and CDR2 YYNGEE.

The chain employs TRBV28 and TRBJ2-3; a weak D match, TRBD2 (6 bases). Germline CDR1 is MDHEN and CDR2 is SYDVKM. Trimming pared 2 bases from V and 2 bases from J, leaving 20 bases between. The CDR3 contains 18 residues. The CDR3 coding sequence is TGTGCCAGCAGTTTACCCCATTTTGTTAGGAGGGACACAGATACGCAGTATTTT. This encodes CASSLPHFVRRDTDTQYF. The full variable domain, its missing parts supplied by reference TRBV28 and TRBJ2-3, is DVKVTQSSRYLVKRTGEKVFLECVQDMDHENMFWYRQDPGLGLRLIYFSYDVKMKEKGDIPEGYSVSREKKERFSLILESASTNQTSMYLCASSLPHFVRRDTDTQYFGPGTRLTVL.